This T cell receptor beta chain stems from a study of vaccination and CD4 T cells after COVID-19. Study-level background: The stimulus for the cells was overlapping spike peptides derived from SARS-CoV-2, HCoV-NL63, HCoV-OC43 and HCoV-229E.

Cultured CD4+ T-cell DNA underwent Oncomine TCR Beta short-read sequencing. TCRdb used MiXCR to reprocess the PCR reads, holding one entry per CDR3 protein. Of about 8,200 distinct CDR3 sequences detected, around half appear once; the ten largest clones hold 17%. This clonotype was observed a handful of times. The antigen is unknown. Specified treatment: approximately 10-day PBMC culture with coronavirus spike peptide pools or control peptides (ViraFEST assay). The unexposed donor's CD4+ T cells were collected before the COVID-19 pandemic (2011-2018). Peptide pools at 8 to 10 ug/ml and IL-2 at about 10 IU/ml were added to cultures of a few million PBMCs per well. Material for sequencing was CD4+ T cells from blood, cultured in vitro. The receptor was isolated from a human donor in good health.

The CDR3 DNA sequence: TGTGCCAGCAGCTTAGCTTTCAGAGAGAACACTGAAGCTTTCTTT. Protein sequence: CASSLAFRENTEAFF. The J gene is TRBJ1-1, the V gene TRBV7-2; unclear D gene. The germline V gene has CDR1 SGHTA and CDR2 FQGNSA. Trimming took 0 bases from V and 1 from J, leaving 9 bases between them. This CDR3 has 15 residues.